The T cell receptor (beta chain) under discussion was sequenced for a study of OX40 agonist ivuxolimab in advanced cancers. Study context: The mean age was approximately 60 years, ranging from roughly 23 to 79, with 82.7% of participants male.

TCRdb's table, derived via immunoSEQ multiplex PCR, lists solely in-frame clones and lacks some. This sample has tens of thousands of clones, with about 94% found just once. The CDR3 is made up of 13 amino acids. In germline, CDR1 is SGHDN, CDR2 FVKESK. The V gene lost 3 bases and the J gene lost 12 bases, with 16 bases spanning the gap. The J gene is TRBJ2-3, the V gene TRBV14; D is unclear. This receptor was obtained from an adult with an advanced solid tumor such as melanoma, head and neck, liver or kidney cancer. The specimen comprised CD4+ or CD8+ T cells sorted from blood, sampled in a trial of the OX40 agonist ivuxolimab. The DNA of the CDR3 is TGTGCCAGCAGCCAGGGCTGGCCCTACCCCCAGTATTTT. This codes for CASSQGWPYPQYF.